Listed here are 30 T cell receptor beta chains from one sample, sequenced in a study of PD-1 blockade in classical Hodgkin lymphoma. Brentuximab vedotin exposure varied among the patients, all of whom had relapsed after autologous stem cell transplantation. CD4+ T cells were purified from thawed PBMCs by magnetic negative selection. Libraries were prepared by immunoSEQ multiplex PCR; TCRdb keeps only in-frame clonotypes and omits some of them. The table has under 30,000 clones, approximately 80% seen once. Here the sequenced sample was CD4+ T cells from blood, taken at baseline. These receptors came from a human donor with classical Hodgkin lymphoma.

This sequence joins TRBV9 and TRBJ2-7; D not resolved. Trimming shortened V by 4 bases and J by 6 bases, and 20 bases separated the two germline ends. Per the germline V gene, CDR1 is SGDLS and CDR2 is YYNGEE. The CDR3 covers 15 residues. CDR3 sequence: CASSKFRVPPGEQYF. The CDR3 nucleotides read TGTGCCAGCAGCAAATTTAGGGTGCCGCCGGGCGAGCAGTACTTC.

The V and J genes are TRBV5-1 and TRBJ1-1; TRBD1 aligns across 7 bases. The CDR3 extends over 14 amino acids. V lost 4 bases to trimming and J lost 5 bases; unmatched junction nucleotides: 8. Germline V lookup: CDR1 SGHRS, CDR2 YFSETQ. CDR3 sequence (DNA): TGCGCCAGCAGCCCGGGACAGTGGGGGACTGAAGCTTTCTTT. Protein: CASSPGQWGTEAFF.

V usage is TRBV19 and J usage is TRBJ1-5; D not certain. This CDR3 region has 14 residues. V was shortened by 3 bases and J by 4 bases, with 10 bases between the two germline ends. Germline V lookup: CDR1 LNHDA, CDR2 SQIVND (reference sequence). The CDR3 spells CASSIGRWNQPQHF. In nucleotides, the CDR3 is TGTGCCAGTAGTATTGGGAGGTGGAATCAGCCCCAGCATTTT.

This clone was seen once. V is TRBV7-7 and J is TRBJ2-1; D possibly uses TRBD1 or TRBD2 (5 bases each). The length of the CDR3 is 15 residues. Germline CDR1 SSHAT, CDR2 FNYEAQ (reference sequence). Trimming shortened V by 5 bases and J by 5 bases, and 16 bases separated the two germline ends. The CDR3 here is CASSRDRGNNNEQFF. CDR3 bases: TGTGCCAGCAGCCGGGACCGAGGAAATAACAATGAGCAGTTCTTC.

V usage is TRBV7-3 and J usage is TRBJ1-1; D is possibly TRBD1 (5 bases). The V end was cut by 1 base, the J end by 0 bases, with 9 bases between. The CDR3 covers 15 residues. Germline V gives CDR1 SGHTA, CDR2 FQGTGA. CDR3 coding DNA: TGTGCCAGCAGCTTAAATGGGGGGTTGAACACTGAAGCTTTCTTT. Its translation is CASSLNGGLNTEAFF.

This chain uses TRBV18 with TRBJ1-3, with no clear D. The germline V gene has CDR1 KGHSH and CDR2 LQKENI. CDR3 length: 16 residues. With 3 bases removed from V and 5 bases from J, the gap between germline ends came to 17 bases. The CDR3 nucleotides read TGTGCCAGCTCACCTTCCGGGCAAAAAACAAGAAACACCATATATTTT. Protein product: CASSPSGQKTRNTIYF.

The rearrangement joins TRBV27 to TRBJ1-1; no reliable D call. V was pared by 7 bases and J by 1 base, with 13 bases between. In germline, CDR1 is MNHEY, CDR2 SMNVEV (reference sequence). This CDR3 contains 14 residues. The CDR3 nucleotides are TGTGCCAGCACCCTCCCCCCAGCGAACACTGAAGCTTTCTTT. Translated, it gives CASTLPPANTEAFF.

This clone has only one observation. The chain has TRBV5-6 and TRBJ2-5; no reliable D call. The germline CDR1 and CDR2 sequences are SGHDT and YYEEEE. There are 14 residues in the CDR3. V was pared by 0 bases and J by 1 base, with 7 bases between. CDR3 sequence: CASSLAVGQETQYF. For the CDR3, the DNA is TGTGCCAGCAGCTTGGCCGTGGGCCAAGAGACCCAGTACTTC.

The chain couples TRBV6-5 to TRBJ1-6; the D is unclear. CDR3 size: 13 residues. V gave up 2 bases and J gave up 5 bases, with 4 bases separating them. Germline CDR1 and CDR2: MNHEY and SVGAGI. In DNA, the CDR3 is TGTGCCAGCAGTTACCAGAATAATTCACCCCTCCACTTT. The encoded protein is CASSYQNNSPLHF.

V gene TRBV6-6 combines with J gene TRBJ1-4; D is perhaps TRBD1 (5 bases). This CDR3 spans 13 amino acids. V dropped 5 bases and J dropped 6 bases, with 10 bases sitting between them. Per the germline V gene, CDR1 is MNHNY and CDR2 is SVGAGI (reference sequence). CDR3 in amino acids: CASSDGTDEKLFF. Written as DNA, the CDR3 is TGTGCCAGCAGTGACGGGACGGATGAAAAACTGTTTTTT.

The CDR3 loop reads CASSLRGERTDTQYF. The CDR3 DNA reads TGTGCCAGCAGCTTAAGAGGGGAGAGGACAGATACGCAGTATTTT. The chain employs TRBV7-3 and TRBJ2-3, with D perhaps TRBD1 or TRBD2 (5 bases each). This CDR3 has 15 amino acids. V lost 1 base and J lost 3, with 11 bases in between. Looked up from germline, CDR1 is SGHTA and CDR2 is FQGTGA.

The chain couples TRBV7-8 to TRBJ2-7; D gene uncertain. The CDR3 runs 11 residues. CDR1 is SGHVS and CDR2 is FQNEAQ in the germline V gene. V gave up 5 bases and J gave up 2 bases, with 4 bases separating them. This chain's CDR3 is CASSHPYEQYF. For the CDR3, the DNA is TGTGCCAGCAGCCACCCCTACGAGCAGTACTTC. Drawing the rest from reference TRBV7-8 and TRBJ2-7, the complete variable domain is GAGVSQSPRYKVAKRGQDVALRCDPISGHVSLFWYQQALGQGPEFLTYFQNEAQLDKSGLPSDRFFAERPEGSVSTLKIQRTQQEDSAVYLCASSHPYEQYFGPGTRLTVT.

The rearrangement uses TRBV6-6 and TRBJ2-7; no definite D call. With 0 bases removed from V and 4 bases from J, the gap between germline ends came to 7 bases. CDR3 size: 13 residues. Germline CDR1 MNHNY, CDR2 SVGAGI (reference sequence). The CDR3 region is CASSYSTLYEQYF. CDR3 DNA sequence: TGTGCCAGCAGTTACTCGACACTGTACGAGCAGTACTTC.

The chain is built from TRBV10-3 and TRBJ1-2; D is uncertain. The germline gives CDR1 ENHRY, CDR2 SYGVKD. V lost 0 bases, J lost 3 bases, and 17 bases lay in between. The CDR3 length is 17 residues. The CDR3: CAISESKWSQRDYGYTF. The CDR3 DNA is TGTGCCATCAGTGAGTCGAAATGGAGCCAGAGGGACTATGGCTACACCTTC.

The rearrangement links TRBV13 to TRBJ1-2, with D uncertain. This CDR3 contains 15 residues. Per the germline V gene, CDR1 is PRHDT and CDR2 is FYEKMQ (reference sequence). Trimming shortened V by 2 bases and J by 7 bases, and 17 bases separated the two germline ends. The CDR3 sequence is CASSLMAGRRSGYTF. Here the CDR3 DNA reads TGTGCCAGCAGCTTAATGGCAGGAAGAAGGTCTGGCTACACCTTC.

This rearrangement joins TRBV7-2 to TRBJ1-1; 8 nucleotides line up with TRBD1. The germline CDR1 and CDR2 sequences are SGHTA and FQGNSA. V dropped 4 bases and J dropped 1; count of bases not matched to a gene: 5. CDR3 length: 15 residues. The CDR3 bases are TGTGCCAGCAGCTCGACAGGGGACTCGAACACTGAAGCTTTCTTT. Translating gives CASSSTGDSNTEAFF.

DNA for the CDR3: TGTGCCAGCAGCGTACAGCCAGCGTCTTACTACGAGCAGTACTTC. Amino acids: CASSVQPASYYEQYF. V usage is TRBV9 and J usage is TRBJ2-7; D not certain. Germline CDR1 is SGDLS and CDR2 is YYNGEE. The CDR3 spans 15 residues. The V and J ends lost 1 base and 3 bases respectively, with 14 bases between them.

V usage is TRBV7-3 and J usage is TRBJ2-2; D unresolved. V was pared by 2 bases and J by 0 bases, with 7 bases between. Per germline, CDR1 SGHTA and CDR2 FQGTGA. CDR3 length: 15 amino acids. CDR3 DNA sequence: TGTGCCAGCAGCTTACACACAGCGAACACCGGGGAGCTGTTTTTT. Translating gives CASSLHTANTGELFF. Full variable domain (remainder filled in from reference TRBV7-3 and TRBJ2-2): GAGVSQTPSNKVTEKGKYVELRCDPISGHTALYWYRQSLGQGPEFLIYFQGTGAADDSGLPNDRFFAVRPEGSVSTLKIQRTERGDSAVYLCASSLHTANTGELFFGEGSRLTVL.

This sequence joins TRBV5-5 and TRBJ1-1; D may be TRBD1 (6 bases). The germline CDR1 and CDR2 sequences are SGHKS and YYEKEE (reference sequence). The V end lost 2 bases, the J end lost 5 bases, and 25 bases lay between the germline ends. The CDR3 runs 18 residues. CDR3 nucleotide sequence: TGTGCCAGCAGCTTCGGGGGAGGGGGTCGGACAGACGGGACTGAAGCTTTCTTT. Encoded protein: CASSFGGGGRTDGTEAFF. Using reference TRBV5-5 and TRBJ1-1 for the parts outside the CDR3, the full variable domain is DAGVTQSPTHLIKTRGQQVTLRCSPISGHKSVSWYQQVLGQGPQFIFQYYEKEERGRGNFPDRFSARQFPNYSSELNVNALLLGDSALYLCASSFGGGGRTDGTEAFFGQGTRLTVV.

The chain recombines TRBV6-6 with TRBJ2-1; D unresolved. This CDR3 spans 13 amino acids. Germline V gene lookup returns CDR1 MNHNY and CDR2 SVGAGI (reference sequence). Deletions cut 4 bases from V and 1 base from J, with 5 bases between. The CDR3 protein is CASSSNSYNEQFF. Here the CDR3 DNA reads TGTGCCAGCAGTTCCAATTCCTACAATGAGCAGTTCTTC.

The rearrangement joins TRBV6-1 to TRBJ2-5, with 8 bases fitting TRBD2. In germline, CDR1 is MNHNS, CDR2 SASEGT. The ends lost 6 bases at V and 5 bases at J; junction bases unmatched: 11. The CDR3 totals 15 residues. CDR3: CASSQPTGGLETQYF. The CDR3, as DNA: TGTGCCAGCAGCCAACCAACGGGGGGGCTTGAGACCCAGTACTTC.

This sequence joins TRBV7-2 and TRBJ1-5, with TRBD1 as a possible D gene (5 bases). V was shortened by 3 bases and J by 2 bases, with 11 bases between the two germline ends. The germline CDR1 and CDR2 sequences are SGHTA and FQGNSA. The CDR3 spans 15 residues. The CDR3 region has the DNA TGTGCCAGCAGCTTGGGGGGAGTCGGCAATCAGCCCCAGCATTTT. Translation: CASSLGGVGNQPQHF.

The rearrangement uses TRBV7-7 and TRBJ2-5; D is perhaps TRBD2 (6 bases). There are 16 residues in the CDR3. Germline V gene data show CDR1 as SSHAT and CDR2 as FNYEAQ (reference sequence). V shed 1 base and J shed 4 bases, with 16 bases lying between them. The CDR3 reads CASSLDRGFGGETQYF. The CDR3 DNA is TGTGCCAGCAGCTTAGATCGAGGGTTCGGGGGAGAGACCCAGTACTTC.

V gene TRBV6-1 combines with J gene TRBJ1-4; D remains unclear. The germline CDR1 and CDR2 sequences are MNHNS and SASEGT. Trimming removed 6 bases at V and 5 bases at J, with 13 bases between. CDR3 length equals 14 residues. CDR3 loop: CASSTGRTNEKLFF. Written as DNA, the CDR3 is TGTGCCAGCAGCACCGGACGGACCAATGAAAAACTGTTTTTT.

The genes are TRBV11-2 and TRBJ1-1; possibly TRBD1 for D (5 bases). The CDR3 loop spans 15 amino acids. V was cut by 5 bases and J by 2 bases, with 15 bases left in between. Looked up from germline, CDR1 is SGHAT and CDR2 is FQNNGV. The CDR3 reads CASSPFRDLNTEAFF. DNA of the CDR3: TGTGCCAGCAGCCCCTTCCGGGACCTCAACACTGAAGCTTTCTTT.

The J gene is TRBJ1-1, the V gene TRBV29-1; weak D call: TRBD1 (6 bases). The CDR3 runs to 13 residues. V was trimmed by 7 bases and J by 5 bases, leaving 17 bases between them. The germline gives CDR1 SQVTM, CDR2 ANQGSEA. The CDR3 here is CSALGGGWTEAFF. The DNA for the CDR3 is TGCAGCGCCCTAGGGGGTGGATGGACTGAAGCTTTCTTT.

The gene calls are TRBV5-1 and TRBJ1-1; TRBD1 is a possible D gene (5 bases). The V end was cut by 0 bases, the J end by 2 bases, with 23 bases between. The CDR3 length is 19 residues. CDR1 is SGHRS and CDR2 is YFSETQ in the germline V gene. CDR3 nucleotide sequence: TGCGCCAGCAGCTTGGGCCCTCCCGGGCAGGGACTTATCAACACTGAAGCTTTCTTT. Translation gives CASSLGPPGQGLINTEAFF. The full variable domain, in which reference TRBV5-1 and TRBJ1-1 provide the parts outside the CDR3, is KAGVTQTPRYLIKTRGQQVTLSCSPISGHRSVSWYQQTPGQGLQFLFEYFSETQRNKGNFPGRFSGRQFSNSRSEMNVSTLELGDSALYLCASSLGPPGQGLINTEAFFGQGTRLTVV.

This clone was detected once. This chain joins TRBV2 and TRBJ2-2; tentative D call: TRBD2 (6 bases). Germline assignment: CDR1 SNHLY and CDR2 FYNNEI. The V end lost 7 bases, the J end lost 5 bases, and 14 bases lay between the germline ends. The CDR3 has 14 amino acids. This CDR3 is CASKAPEGTGELFF. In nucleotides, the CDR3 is TGTGCCAGCAAAGCCCCGGAGGGGACCGGGGAGCTGTTTTTT.

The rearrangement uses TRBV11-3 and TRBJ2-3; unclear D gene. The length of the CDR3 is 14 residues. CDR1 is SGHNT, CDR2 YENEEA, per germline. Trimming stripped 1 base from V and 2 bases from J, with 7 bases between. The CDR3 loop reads CASSLGSTTDTQYF. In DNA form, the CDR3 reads TGTGCCAGCAGCTTAGGCAGCACCACAGATACGCAGTATTTT.

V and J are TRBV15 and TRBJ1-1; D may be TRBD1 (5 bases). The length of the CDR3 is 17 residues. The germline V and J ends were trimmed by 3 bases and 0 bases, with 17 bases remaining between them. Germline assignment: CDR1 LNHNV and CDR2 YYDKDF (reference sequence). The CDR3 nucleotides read TGTGCCACCAGCAGGGATGGGGAGGCAGGGTTGAACACTGAAGCTTTCTTT. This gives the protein CATSRDGEAGLNTEAFF.